These 22 T cell receptor beta chains were all obtained from the same sample, sequenced in a study of tumor-infiltrating lymphocytes in primary liver carcinoma. Unsorted bulk tissue of roughly 18-32 mg yielded co-extracted RNA and DNA. Reverse transcription of 500 ng total RNA with a constant-region primer produced TCR beta cDNA. Three nested multiplex PCR rounds, a slightly modified ARM-PCR method, built the TCR beta libraries. Investigators reported that the first two PCR rounds, at 10 to 11 cycles each, used TRBV1-TRBV30 forward primers with a C-beta reverse primer. TCRdb processed the multiplex PCR reads anew with MiXCR; each CDR3 protein has one entry. Of about 44,000 distinct CDR3 sequences listed, more than 70% are singletons. The sequenced sample was tumor-adjacent normal liver tissue. These receptor sequences come from a woman in her thirties with primary liver carcinoma and hepatitis B virus infection.

With regard to this clonotype: Sequence at one end of the junction differs from germline and may be a read error. The rearrangement uses TRBV29-1 and TRBJ2-1, with 7 bases matching TRBD2. The germline V gene has CDR1 SQVTM and CDR2 ANQGSEA. The CDR3 sequence is 14 residues long. Here the CDR3 reads CSVESSSGFYEQLF. The CDR3 DNA reads as TGCAGCGTTGAATCGTCTAGCGGCTTTTATGAGCAGCTCTTC.

The V call is TRBV6-6, the J call TRBJ2-1; D is ambiguous. This CDR3 region has 17 residues. The germline V gene has CDR1 MNHNY and CDR2 SVGAGI (reference sequence). Trimming shortened V by 4 bases and J by 10 bases, and 26 bases separated the two germline ends. CDR3 protein: CASSFGSPWGTSNEQFF. The CDR3 region has the DNA TGTGCCAGCAGTTTCGGGTCCCCCTGGGGAACTTCGAACGAGCAGTTCTTC.

Regarding this clonotype: A much larger clone is a single base away; this may be a read error. This rearrangement joins TRBV7-9 to TRBJ2-1; 11 nucleotides match TRBD2. CDR3 length: 17 amino acids. Germline CDR1 SEHNR, CDR2 FQNEAQ (reference sequence). CDR3 sequence reads: CASSLDGRLAGPNEHFF. CDR3 DNA: TGTGCCAGCAGCTTAGATGGGAGACTAGCGGGACCCAATGAGCACTTCTTC.

Details on this clonotype: One end of the junction fails to match germline, which may point to a read error. This chain connects TRBV11-2 to TRBJ1-1; TRBD1 might be the D (5 bases). The germline gives CDR1 SGHAT, CDR2 FQNNGV. The CDR3 runs to 18 residues. CDR3: CASSRGSAGPWGNAEAFF. CDR3 DNA: TGTGCCAGCAGTCGAGGGAGCGCAGGTCCTTGGGGGAACGCTGAAGCTTTCTTT.

A remark on this clonotype: A read error may produce the germline difference seen at one junction end. This chain links TRBV12-3 or TRBV12-4 with TRBJ2-2; the match to TRBD2 covers 13 bases. CDR3 length: 16 amino acids. The CDR3 DNA reads as TGTGCCGGCACCCCGGGACTAGCGGGATACACTGGGGAGCTGTTTTTT. Protein sequence: CAGTPGLAGYTGELFF.

Concerning this clonotype: A read error may explain this, as a much larger clone is one base away. The chain couples TRBV5-1 to TRBJ2-2, with D unresolved. The CDR3 spans 16 residues. The germline V gene has CDR1 SGHRS and CDR2 YFSETQ. This chain's CDR3 is CASGLTGRPNTGELFF. The DNA of the CDR3 is TGCGCCAGCGGCTTGACGGGCCGACCGAACACCGGGGAGCTGTTTTTT.

This clonotype is medium-sized in the sample. The V and J genes are TRBV6-1 and TRBJ1-3, with D hard to call. The CDR3 covers 13 residues. V was cut by 8 bases and J by 4 bases, with 12 bases left in between. CDR1 and CDR2 (germline): MNHNS, SASEGT. The CDR3 region is CASFTSTGNTIYF. The CDR3 nucleotides are TGTGCCAGCTTTACTTCTACAGGAAACACCATATATTTT.

For this clonotype: The junction shows a germline mismatch at one end, possibly a read error. V gene TRBV12-3 or TRBV12-4 combines with J gene TRBJ2-7; perhaps D is TRBD1 or TRBD2 (6 bases each). The CDR3 has 15 residues. CDR3 coding DNA: TGTGCCAGGAGTTCTCGGGGGCAGGGTAATCACGAGCAGTACTTC. Protein product: CARSSRGQGNHEQYF.

As to this clonotype: The CDR3 carries no conserved terminal phenylalanine or tryptophan, so it likely arises from a read error. J is TRBJ2-1 and V is TRBV11-2, with D perhaps TRBD2 (5 bases). This CDR3 region has 17 residues. Trimming removed 2 bases from V and 6 bases from J, with 20 bases in between. CDR1 is SGHAT and CDR2 is FQNNGV in the germline V gene. The CDR3 bases are TGTGCCAGCAGCTTAAGGGTTAGCGTGAGTGTCTTCAATGAGCAGTTCTTA. As protein: CASSLRVSVSVFNEQFL.

This clonotype is medium-sized (0.01 to 0.1%) by share. The chain couples TRBV4-1 to TRBJ2-1; D not resolved. Deletions cut 4 bases from V and 8 bases from J, with 15 bases between. Germline-derived CDR1 and CDR2 are MGHRA and YSYEKL. This CDR3 has 14 amino acids. This CDR3 reads CASSRLVGSHEQFF. The CDR3 DNA is TGCGCCAGCAGCCGGCTTGTCGGAAGTCATGAGCAGTTCTTC.

Remarks on this clonotype: The junction differs from germline at one of its ends, possibly a read error. The CDR3 reads CAISFTGAGQYF. In nucleotides, the CDR3 is TGTGCCATCAGTTTCACGGGGGCCGGGCAGTACTTC. The gene calls are TRBV12-3 or TRBV12-4 and TRBJ2-7; D might be TRBD1 or TRBD2, each matching 6 bases. This CDR3 has 12 amino acids.

Concerning this clonotype itself: Mismatch with germline at one junction end may stem from a read error. The rearrangement joins TRBV4-1 to TRBJ2-7, with D hard to call. The CDR3 totals 16 residues. Germline V gene sequence: CDR1 MGHRA, CDR2 YSYEKL. CDR3 nucleotides: TGCGCCAGCAGCCAAGAGAGCGCGACATGGGTCAACGAGCAGTATTTC. It yields the protein CASSQESATWVNEQYF.

The V and J genes are TRBV11-2 and TRBJ2-7; TRBD1 matches at 9 bases. Germline V gene sequence: CDR1 SGHAT, CDR2 FQNNGV. The CDR3 is 16 amino acids. The V segment lost 8 bases and the J segment 4 bases; nucleotides outside the gene matches: 15. The CDR3, as DNA: TGTGCCAGCTTTCATCCGGGACAGGGAAGGGGTTACGAGCAGTACTTC. This translates into CASFHPGQGRGYEQYF.

The V gene is TRBV12-3 or TRBV12-4, the J gene TRBJ2-5; D is possibly TRBD1 (5 bases). The CDR3 totals 17 residues. The CDR3 spells CARSPQFLGADQETQYF. DNA for the CDR3: TGTGCTAGGAGTCCACAGTTCCTTGGGGCAGACCAAGAGACCCAGTACTTC.

About this clonotype itself: This is likely a read error, given that the CDR3 carries no conserved phenylalanine or tryptophan at its end. The chain combines TRBV11-2 with TRBJ1-1, with 8 bases that match TRBD1. J lost 6 bases, V lost 6 bases, and 9 bases had no gene match. The CDR3 spans 14 residues. Germline CDR1 is SGHAT and CDR2 is FQNNGV. CDR3 DNA: TGTGCCAGCAGATATACAGGGGGTAGGGCTGAAGCTTTCATA. This encodes CASRYTGGRAEAFI.

This chain uses TRBV12-3 or TRBV12-4 with TRBJ2-5; weak D call: TRBD2 (6 bases). This CDR3 is built from 15 residues. This CDR3 is CVNSIYPGSEGTQYF. The CDR3 nucleotides are TGTGTCAACAGCATCTACCCCGGGAGCGAAGGGACCCAGTACTTC.

Comment on this clonotype: The junction departs from the called germline gene at one end, perhaps through a read error. This chain joins TRBV6-5 and TRBJ2-6, with 7 bases fitting TRBD2. Per germline, CDR1 MNHEY and CDR2 SVGAGI. The CDR3 is 16 residues long. The CDR3 nucleotides are TGTGCCAACAGTTACTCGGGAGGCTCTGGGGCCAACGTCCCGACTTTC. Translated: CANSYSGGSGANVPTF.

The gene calls are TRBV4-1 and TRBJ2-4; the D gene is possibly TRBD1 (6 bases). Germline lookup yields CDR1 MGHRA and CDR2 YSYEKL. The CDR3 spans 16 residues. The V end was cut by 4 bases, the J end by 15 bases, with 28 bases between. The CDR3 DNA sequence: TGCGCCAGCAGCCCAGCGATGAATAGGGACACGAGTAAGCGGTACTTC. Protein: CASSPAMNRDTSKRYF.

This chain uses TRBV6-1 with TRBJ2-7; 8 positions agree with TRBD1. The CDR3 has 15 residues. The ends lost 10 bases at V and 3 bases at J; junction bases unmatched: 14. Germline V gives CDR1 MNHNS, CDR2 SASEGT. The CDR3 reads CANSQTGGWSYEQYF. The CDR3 DNA sequence: TGTGCCAATAGCCAAACAGGGGGGTGGAGCTACGAGCAGTACTTC.

This clonotype was observed a few times. This likely comes from a read error, as the CDR3 has no conserved phenylalanine or tryptophan at its end. V usage is TRBV4-1 and J usage is TRBJ2-6; D unclear. This CDR3 comprises 18 residues. The germline gives CDR1 MGHRA, CDR2 YSYEKL. For the CDR3, the DNA is TGCGCCAGTAGCCAAGATCAAATAGGGCGCTCTGGGGCCAACGTCCTGACTCTC. Translated: CASSQDQIGRSGANVLTL.

Of note for this clonotype: The missing conserved phenylalanine or tryptophan at the end of this CDR3 makes a read error likely. The limits of the CDR3 on the DNA are not certain, so only TCRdb's listed CDR3 is given. The rearrangement uses TRBV11-1 and TRBJ2-2; TRBD2, the D gene given by the table, was not confirmed from the DNA. The CDR3 comprises 16 residues, both ends counted. Looked up from germline, CDR1 is SGHAT and CDR2 is FQDESV (reference sequence). This CDR3 is CASSRVMAGVSGELFS.

The V gene is TRBV6-5, the J gene TRBJ2-2; 8 bases are shared with TRBD2. The germline V gene has CDR1 MNHEY and CDR2 SVGAGI. V was pared by 6 bases and J by 4 bases, with 10 bases of the junction left unmatched. This CDR3 spans 16 amino acids. The CDR3 DNA follows: TGTGCCAGCAGGTGGACTAGCACTCGAGGCACCGGGGAGCTGTTTTTT. Translated: CASRWTSTRGTGELFF.